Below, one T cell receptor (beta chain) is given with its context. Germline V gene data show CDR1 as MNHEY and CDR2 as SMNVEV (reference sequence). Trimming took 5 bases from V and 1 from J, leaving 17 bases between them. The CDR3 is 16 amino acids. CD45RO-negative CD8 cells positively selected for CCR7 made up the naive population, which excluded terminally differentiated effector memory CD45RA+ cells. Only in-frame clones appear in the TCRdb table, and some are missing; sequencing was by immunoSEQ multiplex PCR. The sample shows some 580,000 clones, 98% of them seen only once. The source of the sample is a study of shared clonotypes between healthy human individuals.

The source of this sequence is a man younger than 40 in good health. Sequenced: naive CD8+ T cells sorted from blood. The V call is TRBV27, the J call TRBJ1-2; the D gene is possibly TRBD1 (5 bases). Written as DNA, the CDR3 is TGTGCCAGCAGTCCCCTAAGACAGTACAATAACTATGGCTACACCTTC. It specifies CASSPLRQYNNYGYTF.